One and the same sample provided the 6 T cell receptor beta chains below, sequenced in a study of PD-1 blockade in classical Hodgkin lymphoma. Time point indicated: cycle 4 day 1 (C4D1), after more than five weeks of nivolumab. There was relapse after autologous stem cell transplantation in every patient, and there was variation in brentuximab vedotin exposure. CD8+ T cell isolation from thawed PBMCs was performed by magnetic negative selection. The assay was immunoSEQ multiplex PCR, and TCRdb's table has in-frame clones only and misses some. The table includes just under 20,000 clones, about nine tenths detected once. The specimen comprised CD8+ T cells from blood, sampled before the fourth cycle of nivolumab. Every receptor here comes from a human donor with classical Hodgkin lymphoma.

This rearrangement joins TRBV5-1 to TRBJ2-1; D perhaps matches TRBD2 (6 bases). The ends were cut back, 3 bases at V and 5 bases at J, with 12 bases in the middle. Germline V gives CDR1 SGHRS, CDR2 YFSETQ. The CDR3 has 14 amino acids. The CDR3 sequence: CASSSRVADNEQFF. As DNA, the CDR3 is TGCGCCAGCAGCTCTAGAGTAGCGGACAATGAGCAGTTCTTC.

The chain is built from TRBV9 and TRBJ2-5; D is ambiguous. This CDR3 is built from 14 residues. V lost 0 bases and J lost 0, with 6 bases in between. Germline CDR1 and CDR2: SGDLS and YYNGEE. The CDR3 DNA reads TGTGCCAGCAGCGTAGGATCCTACCAAGAGACCCAGTACTTC. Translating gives CASSVGSYQETQYF.

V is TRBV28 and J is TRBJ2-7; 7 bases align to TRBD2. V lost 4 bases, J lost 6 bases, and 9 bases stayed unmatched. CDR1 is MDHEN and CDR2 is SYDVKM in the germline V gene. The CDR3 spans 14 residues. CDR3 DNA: TGTGCCAGCAGTTGGGAGGGCCTTGTCGGCGAGCAGTACTTC. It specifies CASSWEGLVGEQYF.

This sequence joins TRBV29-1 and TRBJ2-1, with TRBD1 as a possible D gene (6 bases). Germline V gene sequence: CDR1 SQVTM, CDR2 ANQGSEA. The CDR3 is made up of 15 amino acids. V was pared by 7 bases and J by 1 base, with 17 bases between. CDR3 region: CSAQERGSSYNEQFF. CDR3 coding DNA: TGCAGCGCCCAGGAGAGGGGGTCTTCCTACAATGAGCAGTTCTTC.

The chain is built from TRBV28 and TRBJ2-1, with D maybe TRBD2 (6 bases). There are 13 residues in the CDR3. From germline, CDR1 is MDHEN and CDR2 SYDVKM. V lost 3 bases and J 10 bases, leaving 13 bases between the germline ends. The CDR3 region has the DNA TGTGCCAGCAGTTTGTCTAGCGTTCACGAGCAGTTCTTC. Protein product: CASSLSSVHEQFF.

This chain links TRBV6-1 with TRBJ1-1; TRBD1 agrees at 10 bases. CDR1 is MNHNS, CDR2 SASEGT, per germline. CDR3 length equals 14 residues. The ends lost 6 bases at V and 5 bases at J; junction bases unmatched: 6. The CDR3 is CASRELGQGTEAFF. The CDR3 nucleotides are TGTGCCAGCAGAGAACTGGGACAGGGGACTGAAGCTTTCTTT.